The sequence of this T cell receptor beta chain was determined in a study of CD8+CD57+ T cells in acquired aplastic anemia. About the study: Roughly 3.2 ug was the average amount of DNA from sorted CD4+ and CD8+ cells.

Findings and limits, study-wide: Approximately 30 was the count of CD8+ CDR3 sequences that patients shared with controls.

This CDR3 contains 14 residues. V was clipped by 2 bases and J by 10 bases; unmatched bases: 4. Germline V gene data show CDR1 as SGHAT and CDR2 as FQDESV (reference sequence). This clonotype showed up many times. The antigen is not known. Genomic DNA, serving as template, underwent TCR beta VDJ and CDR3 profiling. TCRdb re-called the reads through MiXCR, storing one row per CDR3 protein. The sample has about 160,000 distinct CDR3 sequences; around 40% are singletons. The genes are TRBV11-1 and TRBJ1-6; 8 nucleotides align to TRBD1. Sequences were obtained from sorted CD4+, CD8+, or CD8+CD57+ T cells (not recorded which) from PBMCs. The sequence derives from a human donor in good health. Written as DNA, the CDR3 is TGTGCCAGCAGCTTAAGCAGGGGGCTGTCACCCCTCCACTTT. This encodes CASSLSRGLSPLHF.